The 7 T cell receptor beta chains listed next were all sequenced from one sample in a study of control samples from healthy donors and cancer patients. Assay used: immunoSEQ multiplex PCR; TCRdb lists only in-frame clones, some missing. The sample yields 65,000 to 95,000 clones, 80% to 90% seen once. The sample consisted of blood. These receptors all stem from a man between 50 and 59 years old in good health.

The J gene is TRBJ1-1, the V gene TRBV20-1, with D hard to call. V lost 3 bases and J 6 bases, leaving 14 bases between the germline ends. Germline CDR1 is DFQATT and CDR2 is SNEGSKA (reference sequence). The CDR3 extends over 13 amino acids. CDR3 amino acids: CSASDGSAAEAFF. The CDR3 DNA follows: TGCAGTGCTAGTGACGGAAGCGCCGCTGAAGCTTTCTTT.

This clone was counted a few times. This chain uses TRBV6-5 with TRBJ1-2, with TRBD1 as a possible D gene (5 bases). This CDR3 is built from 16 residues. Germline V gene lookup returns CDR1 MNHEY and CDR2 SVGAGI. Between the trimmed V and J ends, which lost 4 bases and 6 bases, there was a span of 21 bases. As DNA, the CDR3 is TGTGCCAGCAGTTTAAGTTCAACGGGACCTGGTAATGGCTACACCTTC. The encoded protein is CASSLSSTGPGNGYTF.

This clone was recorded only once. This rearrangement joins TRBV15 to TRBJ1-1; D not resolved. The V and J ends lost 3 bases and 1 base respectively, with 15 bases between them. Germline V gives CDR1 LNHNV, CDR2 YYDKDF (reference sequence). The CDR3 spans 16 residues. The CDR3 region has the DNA TGTGCCACCAGCAGTACCACCGATAAATCGAACACTGAAGCTTTCTTT. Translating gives CATSSTTDKSNTEAFF.

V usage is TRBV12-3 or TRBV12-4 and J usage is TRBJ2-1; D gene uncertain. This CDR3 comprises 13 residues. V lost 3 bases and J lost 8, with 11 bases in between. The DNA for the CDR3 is TGTGCCAGCAGTTTGGCACCTATGTATGAGCAGTTCTTC. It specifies CASSLAPMYEQFF.

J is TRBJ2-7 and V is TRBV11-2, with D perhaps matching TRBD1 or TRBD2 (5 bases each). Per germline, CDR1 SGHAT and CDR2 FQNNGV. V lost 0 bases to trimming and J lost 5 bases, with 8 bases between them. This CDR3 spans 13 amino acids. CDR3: CASSLDRDDEQYF. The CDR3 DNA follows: TGTGCCAGCAGCTTAGACAGGGACGACGAGCAGTACTTC.

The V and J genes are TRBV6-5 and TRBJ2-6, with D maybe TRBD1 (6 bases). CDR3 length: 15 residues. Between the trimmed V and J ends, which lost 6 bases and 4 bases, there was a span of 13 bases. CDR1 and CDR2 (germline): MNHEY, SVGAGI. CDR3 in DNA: TGTGCCAGCAGAACCACAGGGTCGGGGGCCAACGTCCTGACTTTC. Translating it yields CASRTTGSGANVLTF.

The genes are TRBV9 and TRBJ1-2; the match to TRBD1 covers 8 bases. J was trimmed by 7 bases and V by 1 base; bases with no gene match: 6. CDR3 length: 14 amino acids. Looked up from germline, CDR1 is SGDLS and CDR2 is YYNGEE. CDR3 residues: CASSVTTGGSGYTF. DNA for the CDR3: TGTGCCAGCAGCGTAACTACAGGGGGGAGTGGCTACACCTTC.